The subject of this entry is one T cell receptor (beta chain). The data were taken from a study of blood T cell repertoires in COVID-19. Whole-study context: COVID-19 samples from acute and convalescent phases originated in the United States, Italy and Spain. T cells, B-cell-depleted T cells, or PBMCs supplied cDNA or gDNA.

In the original analysis: Amplification from reference gene primers served as the basis for estimated nucleated cell counts. The protocol was immunoSEQ multiplex PCR, while the TCRdb copy is restricted to in-frame clones and leaves out a portion. The V and J calls and the clone size are those of that table, but D and trimming were determined from the DNA. This sample carries approximately 210,000 clones, about 90% of them seen once, and the ten largest clones take 1.5%. The CDR3 totals 14 residues. Looked up from germline, CDR1 is SEHNR and CDR2 is FQNEAQ (reference sequence). Between the trimmed V and J ends, which lost 6 bases and 1 base, there was a span of 10 bases.

What was sequenced was peripheral blood. The TCR comes from a man between 18 and 35 years old with active or convalescent COVID-19. The chain joins TRBV7-9 to TRBJ1-5; the D gene is possibly TRBD1 (5 bases). CDR3 amino acids: CASRDQGSNQPQHF. As DNA, the CDR3 is TGTGCCAGCAGGGATCAGGGAAGCAATCAGCCCCAGCATTTT.